Listed below are T cell receptor beta chains from one sample, sequenced in a study of blood T cell repertoires in COVID-19. Clones were read by immunoSEQ multiplex PCR, and TCRdb kept only the in-frame ones, dropping some. The repertoire holds about 120,000 clones, with roughly 90% as singletons. The sample taken for sequencing was peripheral blood. The receptors were sampled from a human donor with acute or convalescent COVID-19. The donor label of this sample is uncertain. Both conserved end residues are part of each CDR3. The order of the fields is J gene, V gene, D gene, CDR3 length, clone size, CDR3 DNA, CDR3 protein. A D gene is named only where the DNA matches it firmly. Not all rows give a size; the values are once, few, many and, for expanded clones, a class.

TRBJ2-1 | TRBV2 | NA | 13 | NA | TGTGCCAGCAGTGCGGGAACCGACAATGAGCAGTTCTTC | CASSAGTDNEQFF
TRBJ1-2 | TRBV4-2 | NA | 15 | NA | TGTGCCAGCAGCCGCTCGTTAGGGGAGGCCTATGGCTACACCTTC | CASSRSLGEAYGYTF
TRBJ1-1 | TRBV5-1 | NA | 13 | once | TGCGCCAGCAGCGCGGACAGGAACACTGAAGCTTTCTTT | CASSADRNTEAFF
TRBJ1-1 | TRBV27 | NA | 14 | NA | TGTGCCAGCAGGTCAGGGTTGATTCGGACTGAAGCTTTCTTT | CASRSGLIRTEAFF
TRBJ2-1 | TRBV5-4 | TRBD2 | 15 | NA | TGTGCCAGCAGCTTGGTCGCTAGCGGGAGAAATGAGCAGTTCTTC | CASSLVASGRNEQFF
TRBJ1-1 | TRBV28 | TRBD1 | 15 | NA | TGTGCCAGCAGTCCTCCTACAGGGGGCAACACTGAAGCTTTCTTT | CASSPPTGGNTEAFF
TRBJ2-7 | TRBV9 | NA | 15 | NA | TGTGCCAGCAGCGTAGAATCCGGGGGAGGCTACGAGCAGTACTTC | CASSVESGGGYEQYF
TRBJ1-3 | TRBV6-5 | TRBD1 | 14 | NA | TGTGCCAGCAGTTACGACAGGGCGGGAAACACCATATATTTT | CASSYDRAGNTIYF
TRBJ2-5 | TRBV7-8 | NA | 16 | NA | TGTGCCAGCAGCCCCCGGAAGTTGACAGGCGGGGAGACCCAGTACTTC | CASSPRKLTGGETQYF
TRBJ1-2 | TRBV7-9 | TRBD1 | 16 | NA | TGTGCCAGCAGCTTAGTGTTGGGGACAGGAGGCTATGGCTACACCTTC | CASSLVLGTGGYGYTF
TRBJ2-7 | TRBV4-1 | TRBD1 | 15 | NA | TGCGCCAGCAGCCAAGGGGACAGAAGCTCCTACGAGCAGTACTTC | CASSQGDRSSYEQYF
TRBJ1-5 | TRBV2 | NA | 12 | NA | TGTGCCAGCGCGCATCGAAATCAGCCCCAGCATTTT | CASAHRNQPQHF
TRBJ1-2 | TRBV7-2 | NA | 14 | NA | TGTGCCAGCAGCCCACAGTCGGGGGATCCTGGCTACACCTTC | CASSPQSGDPGYTF
TRBJ1-1 | TRBV13 | NA | 13 | few | TGTGCCAGCAGCTTCGTGGCGAACACTGAAGCTTTCTTT | CASSFVANTEAFF
TRBJ2-7 | TRBV28 | NA | 12 | NA | TGTGCCAGCCAGGACAGATCGAGTGAGCAGTACTTC | CASQDRSSEQYF
TRBJ2-2 | TRBV27 | NA | 17 | NA | TGTGCCAGCAGTTTAGGGCAGAGCTATTCGAACACCGGGGAGCTGTTTTTT | CASSLGQSYSNTGELFF
TRBJ2-3 | TRBV18 | NA | 14 | NA | TGTGCCAGCTCATCGCAGGAATTCACAGATACGCAGTATTTT | CASSSQEFTDTQYF
TRBJ2-1 | TRBV7-2 | TRBD2 | 18 | once | TGTGCCAGCAGCTTAGCGCTGAGACTAGCGGGGGGCTACAATGAGCAGTTCTTC | CASSLALRLAGGYNEQFF
TRBJ1-5 | TRBV3-1/TRBV3-2 | NA | 12 | NA | TGTGCCAGCAGCCATGGACAGCAGCCCCAGCATTTT | CASSHGQQPQHF
TRBJ1-2 | TRBV28 | NA | 14 | NA | TGTGCCAGCAGACTCACAGGGCTTAACTATGGCTACACCTTC | CASRLTGLNYGYTF
TRBJ2-5 | TRBV20-1 | TRBD2 | 16 | NA | TGCAGTGCCAGTCGGCTAGCGGGAGATTGGGGAGAGACCCAGTACTTC | CSASRLAGDWGETQYF
TRBJ2-2 | TRBV7-9 | NA | 15 | NA | TGTGCCAGCAGCCTCCCCGCAGGGGAGGGCGGGGAGCTGTTTTTT | CASSLPAGEGGELFF
TRBJ1-2 | TRBV6-4 | NA | 14 | NA | TGTGCCAGCAGACCCGAGGGGGGGGCCTATGGCTACACCTTC | CASRPEGGAYGYTF
TRBJ2-1 | TRBV27 | TRBD1 | 19 | NA | TGTGCCAGCAGTTCCCCGGGACAGGGAGGGAGATACTCCTACAATGAGCAGTTCTTC | CASSSPGQGGRYSYNEQFF
TRBJ1-2 | TRBV18 | TRBD1 | 14 | NA | TGTGCCAGCTCAAACAGGACAGGGGGCGATGGCTACACCTTC | CASSNRTGGDGYTF
TRBJ2-3 | TRBV11-1 | TRBD2 | 16 | NA | TGTGCCAGCAGCTTAGCGCGTAGCGGGGTGGCAGATACGCAGTATTTT | CASSLARSGVADTQYF
TRBJ1-5 | TRBV19 | NA | 15 | NA | TGTGCCAGTAGTATGTCAGGAGGAGGGAATCAGCCCCAGCATTTT | CASSMSGGGNQPQHF
TRBJ2-6 | TRBV9 | NA | 16 | NA | TGTGCCAGCAGCGAGGACAGCAGGTCTGGGGCCAACGTCCTGACTTTC | CASSEDSRSGANVLTF
TRBJ1-6 | TRBV19 | NA | 13 | NA | TGTGCCAGTAGTATGCAGTATAATTCACCCCTCCACTTT | CASSMQYNSPLHF
TRBJ2-7 | TRBV7-9 | TRBD1 | 13 | NA | TGTGCCAGCAGCTTAGCGGGGACAGACGAGCAGTACTTC | CASSLAGTDEQYF
TRBJ2-6 | TRBV11-1 | NA | 18 | NA | TGTGCCAGCAGCTTAGCGGGCGGGTCCTCTGATGGGGCCAACGTCCTGACTTTC | CASSLAGGSSDGANVLTF
TRBJ1-5 | TRBV23-1 | TRBD1 | 24 | NA | TGCGCCAGCAGTCCCCAATTAGCGTTTGGGGACAGGGGGCGCGGCGACCATGGTGGGCAGCCCCAGCATTTT | CASSPQLAFGDRGRGDHGGQPQHF
TRBJ2-1 | TRBV5-1 | TRBD2 | 15 | NA | TGCGCCAGCAGCTTAATAGCGGGAGGGGGGAATGAGCAGTTCTTC | CASSLIAGGGNEQFF
TRBJ2-1 | TRBV6-2/TRBV6-3 | TRBD2 | 15 | NA | TGTGCCAGCAGTCTGACTAGCGGGTTCTACAATGAGCAGTTCTTC | CASSLTSGFYNEQFF
TRBJ1-5 | TRBV15 | NA | 16 | NA | TGTGCCACCAGCAGAGATGTCGGGGGTTACAATCAGCCCCAGCATTTT | CATSRDVGGYNQPQHF